This paragraph reports one TCR beta chain. Trimming at V came to 11 bases and at J to 4 bases, leaving 7 bases not matched to a gene. The CDR3 consists of 13 residues. CDR1 and CDR2 from the germline V gene are MNHEY and SVGAGI. Using immunoSEQ multiplex PCR, the repertoire was profiled, and TCRdb retains in-frame clones only, with some absent. The sample has around 100,000 clones, 65% to 75% seen once. These data are taken from a study of blood T cell repertoires in COVID-19. Input material: peripheral blood. The receptor was isolated from a man older than 75 with acute or convalescent COVID-19. The rearrangement joins TRBV6-5 to TRBJ2-1, with 8 bases fitting TRBD2. CDR3 in DNA: TGTGCCGTTTCACTAGCGGAGTACAATGAGCAGTTCTTC. It specifies CAVSLAEYNEQFF.